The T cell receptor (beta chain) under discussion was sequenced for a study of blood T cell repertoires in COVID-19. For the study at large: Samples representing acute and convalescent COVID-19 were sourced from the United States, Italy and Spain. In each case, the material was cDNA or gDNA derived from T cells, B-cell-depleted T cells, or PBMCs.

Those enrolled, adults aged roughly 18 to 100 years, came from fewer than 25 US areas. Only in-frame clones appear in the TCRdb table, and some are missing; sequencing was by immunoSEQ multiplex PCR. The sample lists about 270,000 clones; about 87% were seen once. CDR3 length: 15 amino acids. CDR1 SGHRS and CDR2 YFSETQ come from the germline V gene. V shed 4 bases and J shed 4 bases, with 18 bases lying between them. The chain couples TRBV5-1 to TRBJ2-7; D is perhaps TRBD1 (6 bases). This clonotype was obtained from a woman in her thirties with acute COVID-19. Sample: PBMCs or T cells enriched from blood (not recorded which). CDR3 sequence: CASSTGQNPFYEQYF. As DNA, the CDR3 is TGCGCCAGCAGCACAGGACAGAACCCGTTTTACGAGCAGTACTTC.